This TCR beta chain was observed in a study of shared T cell receptors in the human thymus. There are 13 residues in the CDR3. In germline, CDR1 is SGHAT, CDR2 FQDESV (reference sequence). Trimming removed 4 bases from V and 8 bases from J, with 12 bases in between. Sequenced by immunoSEQ multiplex PCR; TCRdb stores in-frame clones only, minus some. This sample has some 640,000 clones; about 89% occur once, and the top ten carry roughly 0.0089%. These records were also assigned to another study, of human thymus T cells. In that study: Having corrective surgery for congenital heart defects, healthy Finnish infants were the ones who donated. Repertoires from thymus and blood appeared to show biased V and J gene usage.

Sequenced material: thymocytes. This sequence originates from a boy under two years old with a congenital heart defect. This chain links TRBV11-1 with TRBJ2-1; a weak D match, TRBD1 (5 bases). CDR3 coding DNA: TGTGCCAGCAGCTCAAGGGGTAACGATGAGCAGTTCTTC. Translated: CASSSRGNDEQFF.